This T cell receptor (beta chain) was obtained from a study of CD8+CD57+ T cells in acquired aplastic anemia. Study information: DNA recovered from sorted CD4+ and CD8+ cells had a mean of around 3.3 ug. Reads per healthy sample averaged around 10 million (CD4+) and some 11 million (CD8+). Overall study results and limits: Significant differences in CD8+ Simpson's diversity were not observed between patients and controls. In common between the patients and the controls were more than 25 CD8+ CDR3 sequences.

Points on this clonotype: The antigen is unknown.

Germline V gene data show CDR1 as SNHLY and CDR2 as FYNNEI. Trimming removed 8 bases at V and 5 bases at J, with 9 bases between. The CDR3 covers 11 residues. TCR beta VDJ and CDR3 profiling used genomic DNA as template. TCRdb re-derived calls from the reads in MiXCR, one entry per CDR3 protein. The table records 62,000 or so distinct CDR3 sequences, roughly half of them present only once. The chain recombines TRBV2 with TRBJ1-1; D is ambiguous. Sequences were obtained from sorted CD4+, CD8+, or CD8+CD57+ T cells (not recorded which) from PBMCs. This clonotype originated in a human donor in good health, serving as a control. The CDR3 bases are TGTGCCAGCGGGAAGAGGACTGAAGCTTTCTTT. Translation gives CASGKRTEAFF. Supplemented by reference TRBV2 and TRBJ1-1, the full variable domain reads EPEVTQTPSHQVTQMGQEVILRCVPISNHLYFYWYRQILGQKVEFLVSFYNNEISEKSEIFDDQFSVERPDGSNFTLKIRSTKLEDSAMYFCASGKRTEAFFGQGTRLTVV.